This T cell receptor (beta chain) was profiled in a study of cytomegalovirus exposure and HLA in healthy donors. Study conclusions and caveats: Follow-up analysis seemed to connect common viral pathogens with several of the most significant clusters identified. An analysis was carried out later, and it reportedly showed fewer N-insertions in an Asian-associated ancestry cluster than the 666-donor mean. Later on, analysis showed that most CMV-associated TCR beta chains appeared to be HLA-restricted.

Notes on this clone: Antigen specificity is unknown.

Use of 60 Vbeta and 13 Jbeta primers characterized the PCR. In the source study's methods: Later analysis identified tens of millions of unique TCR beta chains, approximately 11 million shared. The data were produced by immunoSEQ multiplex PCR, yet TCRdb's version contains in-frame clones alone and is incomplete. The V and J calls and clone size come from that table; D and trimming were worked out from the DNA. Of about 190,000 clones in the sample, around 87% were seen once. This sequence originates from a boy aged 2 to 10 in good health and CMV-seronegative. Sequencing was carried out using PBMCs.

CDR3 amino acids: CASSWDGRGGQNEQFF. CDR3 DNA sequence: TGTGCCAGCAGTTGGGACGGGCGGGGGGGCCAAAATGAGCAGTTCTTC. The V call is TRBV27, the J call TRBJ2-1; 9 bases are a match to TRBD2. Germline V lookup: CDR1 MNHEY, CDR2 SMNVEV (reference sequence). V shed 4 bases, J shed 7 bases, and the junction held 11 bases outside the gene matches. CDR3 length equals 16 residues.